This T cell receptor beta chain was recovered during a study of sequential checkpoint blockade in melanoma. For the study at large: After nivolumab or ipilimumab alone, about 22 patients had week-13 rebiopsies.

General study points: Rising tumor T-cell fraction and clonality meant about 30 times likelier benefit.

This sample's treatment: randomized to nivolumab then ipilimumab (arm A) or the reverse (arm B). Note on this clone: Its matching antigen is unknown.

TCRdb keeps only in-frame clones here, not all; method: immunoSEQ multiplex PCR. The sample carries fewer than 20,000 clones, about 25% recorded once. Germline values: CDR1 LNHNV, CDR2 YYDKDF (reference sequence). The J segment lost 3 bases and the V segment lost 1 base, leaving 4 bases of the junction unmatched. The CDR3 sequence is 15 residues long. Sequenced here: tumor tissue (inferred from file names), sampled from a patient given nivolumab and ipilimumab in sequence. This chain links TRBV15 with TRBJ2-3; 7 nucleotides align to TRBD2. This clonotype originated in a human donor with melanoma. The CDR3 reads CATSRGGEGTDTQYF. For the CDR3, the DNA is TGTGCCACCAGCAGAGGAGGGGAGGGGACAGATACGCAGTATTTT.